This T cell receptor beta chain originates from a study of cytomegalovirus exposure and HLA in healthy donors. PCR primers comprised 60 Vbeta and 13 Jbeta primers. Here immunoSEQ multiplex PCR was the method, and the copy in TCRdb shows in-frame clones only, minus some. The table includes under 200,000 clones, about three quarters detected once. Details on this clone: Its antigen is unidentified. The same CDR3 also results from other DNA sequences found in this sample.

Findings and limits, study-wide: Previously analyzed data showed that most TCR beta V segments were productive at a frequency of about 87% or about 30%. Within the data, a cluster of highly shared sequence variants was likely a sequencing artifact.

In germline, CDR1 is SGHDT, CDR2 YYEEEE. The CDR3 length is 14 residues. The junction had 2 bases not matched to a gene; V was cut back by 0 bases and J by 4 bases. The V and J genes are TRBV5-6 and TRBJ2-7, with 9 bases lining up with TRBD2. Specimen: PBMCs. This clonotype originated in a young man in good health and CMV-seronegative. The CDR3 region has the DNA TGTGCCAGCAGCTTGGGCGGGAGGGCTTACGAGCAGTACTTC. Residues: CASSLGGRAYEQYF.